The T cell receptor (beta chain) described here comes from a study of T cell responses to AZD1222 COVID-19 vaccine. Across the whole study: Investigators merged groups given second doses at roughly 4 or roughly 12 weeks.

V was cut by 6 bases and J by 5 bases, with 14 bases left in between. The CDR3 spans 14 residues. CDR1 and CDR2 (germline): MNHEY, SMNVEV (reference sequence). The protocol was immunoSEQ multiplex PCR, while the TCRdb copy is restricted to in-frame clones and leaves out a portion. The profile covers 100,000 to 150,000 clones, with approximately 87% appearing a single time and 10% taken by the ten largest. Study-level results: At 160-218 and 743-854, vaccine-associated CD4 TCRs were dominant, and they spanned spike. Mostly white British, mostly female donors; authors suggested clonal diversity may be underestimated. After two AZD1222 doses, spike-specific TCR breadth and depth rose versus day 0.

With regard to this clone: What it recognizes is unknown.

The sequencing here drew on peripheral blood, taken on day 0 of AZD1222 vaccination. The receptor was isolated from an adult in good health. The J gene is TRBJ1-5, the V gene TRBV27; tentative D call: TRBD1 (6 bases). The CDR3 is CASRLQGSDQPQHF. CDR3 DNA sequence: TGTGCCAGCAGGCTACAGGGCTCTGATCAGCCCCAGCATTTT.